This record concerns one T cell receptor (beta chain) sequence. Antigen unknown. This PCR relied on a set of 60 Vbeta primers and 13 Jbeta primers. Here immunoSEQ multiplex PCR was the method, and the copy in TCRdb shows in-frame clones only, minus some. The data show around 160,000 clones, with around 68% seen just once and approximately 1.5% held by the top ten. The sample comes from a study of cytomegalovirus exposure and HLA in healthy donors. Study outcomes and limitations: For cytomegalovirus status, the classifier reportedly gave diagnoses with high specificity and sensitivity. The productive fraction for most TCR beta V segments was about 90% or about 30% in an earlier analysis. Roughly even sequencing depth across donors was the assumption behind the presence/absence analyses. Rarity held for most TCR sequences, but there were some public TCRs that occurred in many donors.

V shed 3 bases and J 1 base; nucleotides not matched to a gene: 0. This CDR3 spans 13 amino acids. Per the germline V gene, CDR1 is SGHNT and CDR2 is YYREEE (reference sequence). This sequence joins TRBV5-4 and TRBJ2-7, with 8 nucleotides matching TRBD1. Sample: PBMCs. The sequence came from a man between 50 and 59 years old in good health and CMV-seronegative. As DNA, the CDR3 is TGTGCCAGCAGCTGGGACAGGTCCTACGAGCAGTACTTC. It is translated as CASSWDRSYEQYF.